This TCR beta chain was documented in a study of T-cell reconstitution after alpha-beta-depleted transplantation in children. Unique molecular identifiers were used to barcode this TCRbeta library. In TCRdb, the PCR reads were re-called with MiXCR into one record per CDR3 protein. The table records about 540,000 distinct CDR3 sequences, about 16% of them present only once. Germline V gene lookup returns CDR1 SGHRS and CDR2 YFSETQ. V gave up 1 base and J gave up 1 base, with 11 bases separating them. This CDR3 is 16 amino acids long. This clonotype occurred a few times. The source is a human donor who donated a stem cell graft to a child with acute lymphoblastic leukemia. The sample consisted of PBMCs from the stem cell graft donor, taken from the stem cell graft. V is TRBV5-1 and J is TRBJ2-2; D is undetermined. The CDR3 region is CASSLLAQGNTGELFF. The DNA of the CDR3 is TGCGCCAGCAGCTTGTTAGCCCAAGGGAACACCGGGGAGCTGTTTTTT. The full variable domain, completed using reference TRBV5-1 and TRBJ2-2, is KAGVTQTPRYLIKTRGQQVTLSCSPISGHRSVSWYQQTPGQGLQFLFEYFSETQRNKGNFPGRFSGRQFSNSRSEMNVSTLELGDSALYLCASSLLAQGNTGELFFGEGSRLTVL.